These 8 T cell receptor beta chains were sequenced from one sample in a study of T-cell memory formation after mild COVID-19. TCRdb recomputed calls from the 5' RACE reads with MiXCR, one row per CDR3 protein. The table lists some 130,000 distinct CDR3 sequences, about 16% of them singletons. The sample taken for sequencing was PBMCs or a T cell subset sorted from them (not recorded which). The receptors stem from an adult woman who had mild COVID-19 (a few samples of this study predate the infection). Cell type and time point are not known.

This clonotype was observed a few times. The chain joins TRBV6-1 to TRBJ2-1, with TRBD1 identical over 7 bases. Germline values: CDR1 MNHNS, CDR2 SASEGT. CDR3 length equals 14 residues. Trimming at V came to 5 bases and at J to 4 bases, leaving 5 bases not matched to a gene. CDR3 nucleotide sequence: TGTGCCAGCAGTCGGGACAGAGATTACAATGAGCAGTTCTTC. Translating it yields CASSRDRDYNEQFF.

DNA for the CDR3: TGCGCCAGCAGCCAAGACCCAGGAGCCGGCTACACCTTC. Translated: CASSQDPGAGYTF. This rearrangement joins TRBV4-1 to TRBJ1-2; D unclear. With 0 bases removed from V and 8 bases from J, the gap between germline ends came to 10 bases. The CDR3 spans 13 residues. Germline CDR1 and CDR2: MGHRA and YSYEKL.

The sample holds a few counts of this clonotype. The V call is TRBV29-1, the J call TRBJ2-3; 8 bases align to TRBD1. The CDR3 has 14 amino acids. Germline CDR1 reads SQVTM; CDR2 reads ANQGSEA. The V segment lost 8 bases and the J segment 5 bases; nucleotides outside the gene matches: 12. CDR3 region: CSSMARGRLDTQYF. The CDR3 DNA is TGCAGCTCCATGGCCAGGGGGCGATTAGATACGCAGTATTTT.

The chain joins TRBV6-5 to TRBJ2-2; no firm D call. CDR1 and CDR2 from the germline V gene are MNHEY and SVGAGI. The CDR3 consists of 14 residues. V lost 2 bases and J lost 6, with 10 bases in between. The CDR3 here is CASSYGFGSGELFF. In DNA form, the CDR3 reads TGTGCCAGCAGTTACGGATTCGGGTCCGGGGAGCTGTTTTTT.

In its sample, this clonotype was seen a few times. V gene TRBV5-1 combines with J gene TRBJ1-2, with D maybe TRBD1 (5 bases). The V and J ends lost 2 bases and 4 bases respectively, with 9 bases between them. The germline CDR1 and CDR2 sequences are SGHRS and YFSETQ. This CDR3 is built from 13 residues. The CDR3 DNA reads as TGCGCCAGCAGCTTACAGGACTTCTATGGCTACACCTTC. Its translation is CASSLQDFYGYTF.

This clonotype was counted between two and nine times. For the CDR3, the DNA is TGTGCCAGCAGCCAAGATGTAATATCGGGGCATCTCGACGGCTACACCTTC. Amino acids: CASSQDVISGHLDGYTF. J is TRBJ1-2 and V is TRBV4-2; the D gene is possibly TRBD1 (5 bases). V lost 0 bases to trimming and J lost 8 bases, with 22 bases between them. CDR1 LGHNA and CDR2 YNFKEQ come from the germline V gene. This CDR3 is built from 17 residues.

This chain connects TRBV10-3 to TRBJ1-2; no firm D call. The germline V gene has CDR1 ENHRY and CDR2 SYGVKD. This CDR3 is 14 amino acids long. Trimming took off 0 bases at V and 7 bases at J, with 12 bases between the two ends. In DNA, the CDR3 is TGTGCCATCAGTGAGTCGGAAGCTAAGGGTGGCTACACCTTC. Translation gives CAISESEAKGGYTF.

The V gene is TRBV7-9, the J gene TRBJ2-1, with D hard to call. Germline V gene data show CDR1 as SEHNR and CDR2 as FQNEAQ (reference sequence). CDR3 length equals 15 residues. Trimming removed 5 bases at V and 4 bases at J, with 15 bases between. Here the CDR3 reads CASSRRTREYNEQFF. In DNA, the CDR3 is TGTGCCAGCAGCCGTAGGACGCGTGAGTACAATGAGCAGTTCTTC.